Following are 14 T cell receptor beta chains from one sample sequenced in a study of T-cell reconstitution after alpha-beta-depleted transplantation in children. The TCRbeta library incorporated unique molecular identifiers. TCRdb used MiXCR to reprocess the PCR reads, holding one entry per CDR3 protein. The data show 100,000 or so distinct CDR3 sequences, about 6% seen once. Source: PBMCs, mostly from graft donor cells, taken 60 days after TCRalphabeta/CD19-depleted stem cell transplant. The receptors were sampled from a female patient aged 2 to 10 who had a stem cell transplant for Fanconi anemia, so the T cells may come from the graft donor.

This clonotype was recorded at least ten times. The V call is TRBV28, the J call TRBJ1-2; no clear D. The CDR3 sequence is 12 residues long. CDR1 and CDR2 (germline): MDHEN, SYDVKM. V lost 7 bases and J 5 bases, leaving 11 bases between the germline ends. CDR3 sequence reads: CASTGSPYGYTF. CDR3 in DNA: TGTGCCAGCACCGGCAGTCCTTATGGCTACACCTTC.

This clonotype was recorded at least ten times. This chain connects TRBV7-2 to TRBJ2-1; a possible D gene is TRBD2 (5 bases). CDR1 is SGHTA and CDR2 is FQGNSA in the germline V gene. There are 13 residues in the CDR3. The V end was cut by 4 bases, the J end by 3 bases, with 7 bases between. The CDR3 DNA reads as TGTGCCAGCAGCTCAACTAGCTACAATGAGCAGTTCTTC. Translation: CASSSTSYNEQFF.

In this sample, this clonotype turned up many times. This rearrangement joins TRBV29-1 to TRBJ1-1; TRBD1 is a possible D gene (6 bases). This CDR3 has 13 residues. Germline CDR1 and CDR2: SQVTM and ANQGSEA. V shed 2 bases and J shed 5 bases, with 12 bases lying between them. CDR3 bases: TGCAGCGTTGAATGGGGGGCCCCTACTGAAGCTTTCTTT. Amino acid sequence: CSVEWGAPTEAFF.

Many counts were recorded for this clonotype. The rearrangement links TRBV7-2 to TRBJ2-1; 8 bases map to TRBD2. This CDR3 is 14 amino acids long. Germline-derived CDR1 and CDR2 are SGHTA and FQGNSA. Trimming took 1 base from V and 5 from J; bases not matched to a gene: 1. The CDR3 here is CASSLVGGDNEQFF. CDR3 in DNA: TGTGCCAGCAGCTTAGTCGGGGGGGACAATGAGCAGTTCTTC. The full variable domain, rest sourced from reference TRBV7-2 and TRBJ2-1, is GAGVSQSPSNKVTEKGKDVELRCDPISGHTALYWYRQSLGQGLEFLIYFQGNSAPDKSGLPSDRFSAERTGGSVSTLTIQRTQQEDSAVYLCASSLVGGDNEQFFGPGTRLTVL.

CDR3 residues: CASSEGRENYEQYF. The CDR3 DNA is TGTGCCAGCAGTGAGGGCAGGGAAAACTACGAGCAGTACTTC. The rearrangement links TRBV2 to TRBJ2-7; possibly TRBD1 for D (5 bases). The length of the CDR3 is 14 residues. Trimming took off 3 bases at V and 3 bases at J, with 12 bases between the two ends. Germline V gives CDR1 SNHLY, CDR2 FYNNEI.

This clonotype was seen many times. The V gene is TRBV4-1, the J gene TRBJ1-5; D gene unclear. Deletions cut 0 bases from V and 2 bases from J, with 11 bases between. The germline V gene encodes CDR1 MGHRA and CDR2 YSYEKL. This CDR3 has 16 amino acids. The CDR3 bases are TGCGCCAGCAGCCAAGATAGGGCAGCAGGCAATCAGCCCCAGCATTTT. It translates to CASSQDRAAGNQPQHF.

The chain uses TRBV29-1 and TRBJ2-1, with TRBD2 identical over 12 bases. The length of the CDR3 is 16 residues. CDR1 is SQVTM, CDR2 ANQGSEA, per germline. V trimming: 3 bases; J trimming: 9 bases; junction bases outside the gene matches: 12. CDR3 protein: CSVDPGLAGPRGEQFF. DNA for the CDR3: TGCAGCGTTGACCCGGGACTAGCGGGCCCAAGAGGTGAGCAGTTCTTC.

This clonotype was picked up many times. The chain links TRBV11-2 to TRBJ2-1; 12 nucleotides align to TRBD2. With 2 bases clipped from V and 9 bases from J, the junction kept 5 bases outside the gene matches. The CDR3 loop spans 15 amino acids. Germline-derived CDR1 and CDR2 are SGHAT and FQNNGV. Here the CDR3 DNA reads TGTGCCAGCAGCTTAACTAGCGGGGGGTTTGGTGAGCAGTTCTTC. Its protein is CASSLTSGGFGEQFF.

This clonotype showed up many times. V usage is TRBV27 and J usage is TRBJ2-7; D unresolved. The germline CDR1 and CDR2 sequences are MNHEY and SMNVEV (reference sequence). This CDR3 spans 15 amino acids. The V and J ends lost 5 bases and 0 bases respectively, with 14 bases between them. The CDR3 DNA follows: TGTGCCAGCAGTCCCTTCCCAATTAGCTCCTACGAGCAGTACTTC. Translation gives CASSPFPISSYEQYF.

The CDR3 coding sequence is TGTGCCAGCAGTTACGCGGGGGCTTCCTACAATGAGCAGTTCTTC. This translates into CASSYAGASYNEQFF. V usage is TRBV6-5 and J usage is TRBJ2-1, with a tentative D call TRBD2 (7 bases). CDR1 is MNHEY, CDR2 SVGAGI, per germline. Trimming took off 2 bases at V and 1 base at J, with 9 bases between the two ends. CDR3 length: 15 residues.

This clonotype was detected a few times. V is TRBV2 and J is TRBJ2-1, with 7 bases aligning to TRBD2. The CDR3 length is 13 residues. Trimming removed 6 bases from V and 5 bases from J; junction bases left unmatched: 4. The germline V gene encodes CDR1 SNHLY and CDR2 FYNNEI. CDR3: CASRAGTNNEQFF. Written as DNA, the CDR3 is TGTGCCAGCAGGGCCGGGACTAACAATGAGCAGTTCTTC.

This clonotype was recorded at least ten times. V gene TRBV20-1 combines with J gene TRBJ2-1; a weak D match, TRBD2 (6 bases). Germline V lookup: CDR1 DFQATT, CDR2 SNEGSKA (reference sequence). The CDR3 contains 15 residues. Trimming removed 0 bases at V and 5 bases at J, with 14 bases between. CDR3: CSARDTAGANNEQFF. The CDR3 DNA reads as TGCAGTGCTAGAGATACAGCGGGTGCTAACAATGAGCAGTTCTTC.

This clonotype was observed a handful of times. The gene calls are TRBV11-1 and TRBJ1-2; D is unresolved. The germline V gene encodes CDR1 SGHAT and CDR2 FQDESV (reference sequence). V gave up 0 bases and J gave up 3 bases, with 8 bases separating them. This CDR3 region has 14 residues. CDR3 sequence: CASSLAGSDYGYTF. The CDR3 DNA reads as TGTGCCAGCAGCTTAGCGGGCAGCGACTATGGCTACACCTTC.

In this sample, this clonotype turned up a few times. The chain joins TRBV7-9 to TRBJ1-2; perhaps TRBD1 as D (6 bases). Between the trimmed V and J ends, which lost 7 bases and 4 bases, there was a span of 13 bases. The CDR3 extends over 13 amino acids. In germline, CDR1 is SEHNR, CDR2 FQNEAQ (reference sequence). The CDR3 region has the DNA TGTGCCAGCACCCAGGGGATGGGCTATGGCTACACCTTC. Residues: CASTQGMGYGYTF.